This TCR beta chain was sequenced during a study of T-cell reconstitution after alpha-beta-depleted transplantation in children. Construction of the TCRbeta library involved unique molecular identifiers. A single record per CDR3 protein comes from TCRdb applying MiXCR to the PCR reads. The data contain approximately 130,000 distinct CDR3 sequences, 8% to 10% of them singletons. The study, taken as a whole, reports: Two months or so post-transplant, alpha-beta T cells reportedly derived from several hundred expanded graft clones.

V shed 6 bases, J shed 0 bases, and the junction held 10 bases outside the gene matches. Germline lookup yields CDR1 MNHEY and CDR2 SMNVEV (reference sequence). The CDR3 loop spans 18 amino acids. This clonotype was seen more than once but under ten times. Its antigen is not known. Sequenced material: PBMCs, mostly from graft donor cells, taken 180 days after TCRalphabeta/CD19-depleted stem cell transplant. The rearrangement links TRBV27 to TRBJ2-6, with 8 bases that match TRBD1. This sequence originates from a girl under three years old who had a stem cell transplant for combined immunodeficiency, so the T cells may come from the graft donor. CDR3 residues: CASSSRDRLFSGANVLTF. In DNA form, the CDR3 reads TGTGCCAGCAGCTCCCGGGACAGGCTATTCTCTGGGGCCAACGTCCTGACTTTC.